A single sample is the source of the 6 T cell receptor beta chains below, sequenced in a study of CD8 T cells in Susac syndrome (dated by TCRdb to about 2019). Libraries were made using the immunoSEQ multiplex PCR assay. RNA was extracted with the RNeasy kit and roughly 0.45 to 1 ug was reverse transcribed using random hexamers. TCRdb reanalyzed the raw reads on its own, using fastp at Q25 for trimming and MiXCR for clone calling, and kept in-frame beta chains. Duplicate CDR3 protein sequences are folded into a single record with the most common DNA and genes. Here the sample has about 210,000 distinct CDR3 sequences; approximately 95% occur a single time. The biggest ten clones account for 0.095% of the sample. The sample comprised CD4+ T cells from PBMCs. Receptors originate from a human donor with multiple sclerosis.

The rearrangement joins TRBV9 to TRBJ2-2; D possibly corresponds to TRBD2 (7 bases). The CDR3 covers 16 residues. Trimming left V 4 bases short and J 4 bases short, with 17 bases between. The V gene's germline CDR1 is SGDLS and CDR2 YYNGEE. The CDR3 spells CASSTMTGGGTGELFF. Written as DNA, the CDR3 is TGTGCCAGCAGCACCATGACGGGGGGCGGCACCGGGGAGCTGTTTTTT.

The chain has TRBV5-4 and TRBJ1-1; the D gene is possibly TRBD1 (5 bases). Deletions cut 0 bases from V and 6 bases from J, with 12 bases between. This CDR3 spans 14 amino acids. The germline gives CDR1 SGHNT, CDR2 YYREEE (reference sequence). The CDR3 region has the DNA TGTGCCAGCAGCTTGGTGGGGGTCGTCGCTGAAGCTTTCTTT. It specifies CASSLVGVVAEAFF.

The chain uses TRBV29-1 and TRBJ1-2; possible D gene TRBD1, 5 bases. With 3 bases removed from V and 4 bases from J, the gap between germline ends came to 12 bases. This CDR3 comprises 13 residues. Germline CDR1 and CDR2: SQVTM and ANQGSEA. CDR3 DNA sequence: TGCAGCGTTGAGAATGGGGCCTCCTATGGCTACACCTTC. Encoded protein: CSVENGASYGYTF.

V and J are TRBV2 and TRBJ2-7; 8 nucleotides agree with TRBD1. The junction had 6 bases not matched to a gene; V was cut back by 3 bases and J by 2 bases. Germline assignment: CDR1 SNHLY and CDR2 FYNNEI. The CDR3 is made up of 15 amino acids. The CDR3 region is CASSEYRGEAYEQYF. The CDR3 DNA reads TGTGCCAGCAGTGAGTACAGGGGGGAGGCCTACGAGCAGTACTTC. The full variable domain, with the rest looked up from reference TRBV2 and TRBJ2-7, is EPEVTQTPSHQVTQMGQEVILRCVPISNHLYFYWYRQILGQKVEFLVSFYNNEISEKSEIFDDQFSVERPDGSNFTLKIRSTKLEDSAMYFCASSEYRGEAYEQYFGPGTRLTVT.

J is TRBJ2-3 and V is TRBV9, with D perhaps TRBD2 (6 bases). In germline, CDR1 is SGDLS, CDR2 YYNGEE. This CDR3 contains 15 residues. Trimming pared 4 bases from V and 2 bases from J, leaving 14 bases between. The CDR3 DNA reads as TGTGCCAGCAGCCCCCGGGACTTCCACACAGATACGCAGTATTTT. This sequence encodes CASSPRDFHTDTQYF.

The V call is TRBV12-3 or TRBV12-4, the J call TRBJ2-1, with D perhaps TRBD2 (5 bases). This CDR3 is built from 12 residues. Trimming cost V 2 bases and J 8 bases, with 7 bases left between them. In DNA form, the CDR3 reads TGTGCCAGCAGTTTAAGCGGTTATGAGCAGTTCTTC. Translating gives CASSLSGYEQFF.